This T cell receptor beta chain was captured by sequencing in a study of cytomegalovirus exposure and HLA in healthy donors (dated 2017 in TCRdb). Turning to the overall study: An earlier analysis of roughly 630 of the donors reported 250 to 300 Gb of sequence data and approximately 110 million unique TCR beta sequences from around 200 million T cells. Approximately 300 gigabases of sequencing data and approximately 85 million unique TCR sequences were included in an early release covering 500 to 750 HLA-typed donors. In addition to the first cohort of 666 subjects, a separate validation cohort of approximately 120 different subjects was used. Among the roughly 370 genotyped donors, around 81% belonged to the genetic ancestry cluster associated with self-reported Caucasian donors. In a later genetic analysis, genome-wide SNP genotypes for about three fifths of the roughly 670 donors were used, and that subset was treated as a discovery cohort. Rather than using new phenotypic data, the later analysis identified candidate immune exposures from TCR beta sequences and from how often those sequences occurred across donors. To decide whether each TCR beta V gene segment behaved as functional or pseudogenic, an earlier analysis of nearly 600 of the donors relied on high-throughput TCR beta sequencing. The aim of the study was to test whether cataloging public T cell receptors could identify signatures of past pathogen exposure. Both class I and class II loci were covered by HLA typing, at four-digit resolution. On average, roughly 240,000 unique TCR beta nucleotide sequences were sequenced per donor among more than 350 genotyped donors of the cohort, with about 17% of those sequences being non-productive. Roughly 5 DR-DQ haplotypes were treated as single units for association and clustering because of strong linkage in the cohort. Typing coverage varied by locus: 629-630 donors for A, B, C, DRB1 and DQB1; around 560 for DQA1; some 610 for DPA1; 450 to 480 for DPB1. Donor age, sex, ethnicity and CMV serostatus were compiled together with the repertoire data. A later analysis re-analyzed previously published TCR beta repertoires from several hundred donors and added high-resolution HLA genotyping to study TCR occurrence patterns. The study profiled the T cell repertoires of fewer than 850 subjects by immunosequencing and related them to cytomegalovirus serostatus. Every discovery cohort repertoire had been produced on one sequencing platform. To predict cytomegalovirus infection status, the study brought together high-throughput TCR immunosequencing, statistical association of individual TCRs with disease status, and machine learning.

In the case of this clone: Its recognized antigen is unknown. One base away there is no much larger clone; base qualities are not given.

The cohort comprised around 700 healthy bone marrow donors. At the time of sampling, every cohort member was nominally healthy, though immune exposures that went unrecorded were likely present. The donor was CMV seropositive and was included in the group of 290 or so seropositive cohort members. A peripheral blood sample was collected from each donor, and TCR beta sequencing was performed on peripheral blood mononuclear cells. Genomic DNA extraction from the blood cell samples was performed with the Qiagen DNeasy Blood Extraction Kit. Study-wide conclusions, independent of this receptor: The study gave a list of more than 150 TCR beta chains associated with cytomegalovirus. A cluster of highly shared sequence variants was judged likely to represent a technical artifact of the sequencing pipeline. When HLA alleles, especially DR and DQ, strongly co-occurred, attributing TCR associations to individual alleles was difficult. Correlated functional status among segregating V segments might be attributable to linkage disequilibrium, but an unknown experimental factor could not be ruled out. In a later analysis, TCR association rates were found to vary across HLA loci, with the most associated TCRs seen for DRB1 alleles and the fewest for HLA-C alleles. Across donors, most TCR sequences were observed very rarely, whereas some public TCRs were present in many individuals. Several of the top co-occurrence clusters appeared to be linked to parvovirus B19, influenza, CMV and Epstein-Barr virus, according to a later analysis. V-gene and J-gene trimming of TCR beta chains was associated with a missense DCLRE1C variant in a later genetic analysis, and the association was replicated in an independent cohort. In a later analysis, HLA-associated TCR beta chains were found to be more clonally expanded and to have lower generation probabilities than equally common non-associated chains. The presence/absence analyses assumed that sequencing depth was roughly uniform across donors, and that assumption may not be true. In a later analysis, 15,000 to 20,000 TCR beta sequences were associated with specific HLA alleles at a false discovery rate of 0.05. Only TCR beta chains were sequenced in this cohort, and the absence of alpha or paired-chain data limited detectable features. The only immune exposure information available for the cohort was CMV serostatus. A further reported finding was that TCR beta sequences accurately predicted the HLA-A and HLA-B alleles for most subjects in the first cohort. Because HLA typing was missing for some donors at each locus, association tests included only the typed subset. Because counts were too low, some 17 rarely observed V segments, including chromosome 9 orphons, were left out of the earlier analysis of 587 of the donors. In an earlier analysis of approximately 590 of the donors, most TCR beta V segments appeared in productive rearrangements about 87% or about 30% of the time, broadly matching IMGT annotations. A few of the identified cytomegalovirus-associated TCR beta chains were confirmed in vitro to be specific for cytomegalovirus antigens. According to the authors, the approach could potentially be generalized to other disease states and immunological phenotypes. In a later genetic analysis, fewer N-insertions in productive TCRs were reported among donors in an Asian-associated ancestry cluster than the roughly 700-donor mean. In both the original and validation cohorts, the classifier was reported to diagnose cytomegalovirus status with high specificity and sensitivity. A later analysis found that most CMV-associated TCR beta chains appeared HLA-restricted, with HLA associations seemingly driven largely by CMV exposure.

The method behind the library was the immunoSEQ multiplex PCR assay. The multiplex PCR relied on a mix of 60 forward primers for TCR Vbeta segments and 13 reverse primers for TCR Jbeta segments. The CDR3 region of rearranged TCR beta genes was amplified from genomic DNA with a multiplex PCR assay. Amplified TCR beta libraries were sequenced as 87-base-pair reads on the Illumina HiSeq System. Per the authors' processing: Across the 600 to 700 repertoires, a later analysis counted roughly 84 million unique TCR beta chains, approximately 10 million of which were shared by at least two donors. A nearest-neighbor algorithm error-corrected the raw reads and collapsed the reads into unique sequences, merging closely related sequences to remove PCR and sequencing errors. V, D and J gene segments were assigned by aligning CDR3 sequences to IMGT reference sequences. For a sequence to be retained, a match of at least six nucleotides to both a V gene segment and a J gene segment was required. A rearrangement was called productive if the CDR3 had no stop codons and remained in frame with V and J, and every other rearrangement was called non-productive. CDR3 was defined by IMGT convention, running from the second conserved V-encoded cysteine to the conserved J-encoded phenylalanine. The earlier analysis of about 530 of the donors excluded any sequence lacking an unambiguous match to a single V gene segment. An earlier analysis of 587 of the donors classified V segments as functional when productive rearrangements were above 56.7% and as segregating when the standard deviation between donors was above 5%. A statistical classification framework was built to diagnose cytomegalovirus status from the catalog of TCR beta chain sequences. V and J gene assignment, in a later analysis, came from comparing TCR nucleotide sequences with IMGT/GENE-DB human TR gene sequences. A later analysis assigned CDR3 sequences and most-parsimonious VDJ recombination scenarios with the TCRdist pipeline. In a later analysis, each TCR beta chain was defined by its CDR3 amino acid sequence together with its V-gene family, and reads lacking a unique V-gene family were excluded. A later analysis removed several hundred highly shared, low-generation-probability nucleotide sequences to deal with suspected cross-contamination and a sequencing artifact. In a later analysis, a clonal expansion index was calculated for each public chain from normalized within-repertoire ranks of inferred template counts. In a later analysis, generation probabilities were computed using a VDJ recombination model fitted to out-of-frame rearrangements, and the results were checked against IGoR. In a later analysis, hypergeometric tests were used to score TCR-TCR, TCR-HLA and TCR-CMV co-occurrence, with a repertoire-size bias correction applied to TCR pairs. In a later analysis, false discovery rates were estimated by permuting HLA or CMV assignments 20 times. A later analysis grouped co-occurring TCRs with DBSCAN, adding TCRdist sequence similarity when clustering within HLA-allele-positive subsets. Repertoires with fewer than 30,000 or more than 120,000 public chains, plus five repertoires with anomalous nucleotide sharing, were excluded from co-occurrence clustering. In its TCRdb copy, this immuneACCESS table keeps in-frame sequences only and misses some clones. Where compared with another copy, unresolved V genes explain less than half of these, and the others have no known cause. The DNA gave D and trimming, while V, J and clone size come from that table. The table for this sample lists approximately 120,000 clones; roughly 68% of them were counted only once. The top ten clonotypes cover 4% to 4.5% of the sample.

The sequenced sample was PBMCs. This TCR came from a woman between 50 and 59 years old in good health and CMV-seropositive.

The sequenced DNA is TGTGCCAGCAGCGTAGGGGGACAGATCCAAGAGACCCAGTACTTC. This sequence encodes CASSVGGQIQETQYF. The receptor chain draws on TRBV9 and TRBJ2-5, with TRBD1 identical over 7 junction bases. Per the germline V gene, SGDLS is the CDR1 and YYNGEE is the CDR2. The CDR3 has 15 amino acids, counting the end cysteine and phenylalanine. CDR3 DNA is the only sequence kept; it has 45 bases, read in frame from the first base. V and J are trimmed by 0 bases and 1 base, and the gene matches miss 3 bases of the junction.